This T cell receptor (beta chain) was sequenced in a study of blood T cells in healthy people across ages. Study results and limitations: There were more naive CD4+ cells and higher diversity in long-lived donors than in aged donors.

As concerns this clonotype: What it recognizes is unknown.

Combining a sample-barcoded 5' primer with a J-beta primer mix, a second PCR ran for about 6 to 11 cycles. Each cDNA molecule, via a template-switch adaptor with 12 random nucleotides, was tagged. TCRdb re-derived calls from the 5' RACE reads in MiXCR, one entry per CDR3 protein. The sample includes 600,000 to 1,000,000 distinct CDR3 sequences, 58% of them seen just once. The CDR3 length is 13 residues. The ends were cut back, 3 bases at V and 2 bases at J, with 8 bases in the middle. The V gene's germline CDR1 is KGHSH and CDR2 LQKENI. This sequence joins TRBV18 and TRBJ2-7; the D is unclear. The source is a man in his thirties or forties in good health. Sequencing was performed on blood. The CDR3 is CASSPASTYEQYF. The CDR3 coding sequence is TGTGCCAGCTCACCGGCGAGTACCTACGAGCAGTACTTC.